The 8 T cell receptor beta chains below were found in one sample sequenced in a study of shared clonotypes between healthy human individuals. TCRdb's table, derived via immunoSEQ multiplex PCR, lists solely in-frame clones and lacks some. In the table there are 2 million to 3 million clones, 80% to 95% of which are singletons. The sample taken for sequencing was naive CD4+ T cells from PBMCs. Subset specified: CD45RA+ positively selected. These receptor sequences come from a man younger than 35 in good health. Some clones in this sample may be carry-over from other donors' samples.

This clone was seen once. This chain joins TRBV7-9 and TRBJ2-1; D not certain. This CDR3 contains 14 residues. Trimming took 2 bases from V and 6 from J, leaving 11 bases between them. Germline CDR1 and CDR2: SEHNR and FQNEAQ (reference sequence). This CDR3 reads CASSLPQLRNEQFF. The CDR3 coding sequence is TGTGCCAGCAGCTTACCGCAGCTACGCAATGAGCAGTTCTTC.

The chain is built from TRBV7-9 and TRBJ2-7, with 8 bases identical to TRBD1. Losses at the gene ends were 5 bases for V and 2 bases for J; bases not matched to a gene: 5. There are 14 residues in the CDR3. Germline assignment: CDR1 SEHNR and CDR2 FQNEAQ (reference sequence). The CDR3, as DNA: TGTGCCAGCAGCACCGCAGGGGGCCCCTACGAGCAGTACTTC. It translates to CASSTAGGPYEQYF.

The V call is TRBV6-5, the J call TRBJ2-7; TRBD2 agrees at 7 bases. The germline V gene has CDR1 MNHEY and CDR2 SVGAGI. With V trimmed by 2 bases and J by 3 bases, 7 bases remained unmatched. This CDR3 region has 15 residues. The CDR3 loop is CASSYPGGGGYEQYF. CDR3 nucleotide sequence: TGTGCCAGCAGTTACCCGGGGGGTGGGGGCTACGAGCAGTACTTC.

This chain connects TRBV6-4 to TRBJ2-1, with D perhaps matching TRBD2 (7 bases). The germline V gene has CDR1 MRHNA and CDR2 SNTAGT. V gave up 5 bases and J gave up 0 bases, with 17 bases separating them. CDR3 length: 17 amino acids. CDR3 DNA: TGTGCCAGCAGTCGCCCGAGCGGGACAAACTCCTACAATGAGCAGTTCTTC. It is translated as CASSRPSGTNSYNEQFF.

This clone occurred once. This chain joins TRBV30 and TRBJ2-5, with a weak D call TRBD1 (5 bases). The CDR3 is 15 amino acids. Trimming took off 5 bases at V and 1 base at J, with 17 bases between the two ends. Germline CDR1 reads GTSNPN; CDR2 reads SVGIG (reference sequence). The CDR3 spells CAWGAAMSFQETQYF. The DNA for the CDR3 is TGTGCCTGGGGGGCCGCGATGTCTTTCCAAGAGACCCAGTACTTC.

This clone was counted only a few times. The sample has other DNA sequences that encode this CDR3 too. This chain joins TRBV20-1 and TRBJ1-4; no reliable D call. Germline lookup yields CDR1 DFQATT and CDR2 SNEGSKA (reference sequence). The CDR3 totals 10 residues. V lost 5 bases and J 8 bases, leaving 6 bases between the germline ends. The CDR3 DNA follows: TGCAGTGCTCCGGGGGAAAAACTGTTTTTT. Protein: CSAPGEKLFF.

This chain uses TRBV29-1 with TRBJ2-1, with TRBD1 as a possible D gene (6 bases). The CDR3 totals 12 residues. Germline-derived CDR1 and CDR2 are SQVTM and ANQGSEA. V was shortened by 6 bases and J by 6 bases, with 12 bases between the two germline ends. CDR3 DNA sequence: TGCAGCGTCGGCCCAGGGGCCAATGAGCAGTTCTTC. Its protein product is CSVGPGANEQFF.

V and J are TRBV6-1 and TRBJ2-4, with 7 bases matching TRBD2. The CDR3 is 13 amino acids. The junction had 3 bases not matched to a gene; V was cut back by 3 bases and J by 7 bases. The germline V gene encodes CDR1 MNHNS and CDR2 SASEGT. The CDR3: CASSDREGNIQYF. The CDR3 nucleotides are TGTGCCAGCAGTGACAGGGAGGGGAACATTCAGTACTTC.